The 32 T cell receptor beta chains in this list originate from one sample, sequenced in a study of shared clonotypes between healthy human individuals (dated by TCRdb to the early 2020s). The library was made by the immunoSEQ multiplex PCR assay. Entries here come from immuneACCESS through TCRdb and include only in-frame sequences with V and J called. Some clones fail to appear in such tables; in the studies checked, an unresolved V gene covers under half of the shortfall, and the cause of the remainder is unknown. This sample comprises about 380,000 clones, about 97% of them detected only once. Approximately 0.3% of the sample belongs to the ten largest clones. The sequenced sample consisted of memory CD8+ T cells sorted from blood. Read against the paper, the sample's cell subset or site label means: CD45RO+ cells pooled with CCR7-negative TemRA cells. These receptors were collected from a man aged 30 to 39 in good health.

The J gene is TRBJ2-2, the V gene TRBV13, with D uncertain. CDR1 PRHDT and CDR2 FYEKMQ come from the germline V gene (reference sequence). V lost 1 base and J 6 bases, leaving 3 bases between the germline ends. The CDR3 is 12 residues long. CDR3 bases: TGTGCCAGCAGCTTAGTAGCCGGGGAGCTGTTTTTT. As protein: CASSLVAGELFF. The complete variable domain, with remaining parts taken from reference TRBV13 and TRBJ2-2, reads AAGVIQSPRHLIKEKRETATLKCYPIPRHDTVYWYQQGPGQDPQFLISFYEKMQSDKGSIPDRFSAQQFSDYHSELNMSSLELGDSALYFCASSLVAGELFFGEGSRLTVL.

This chain connects TRBV25-1 to TRBJ2-1, with D possibly called TRBD1 or TRBD2 (5 bases each). Germline CDR1 MGHDK, CDR2 SYGVNS. Trimming removed 1 base from V and 0 bases from J, with 13 bases in between. The CDR3 is made up of 17 amino acids. DNA of the CDR3: TGTGCCAGCAGTGAATCCCACGGGGCGAGCTCCTACAATGAGCAGTTCTTC. It specifies CASSESHGASSYNEQFF.

This clone was observed once. The J gene is TRBJ2-7, the V gene TRBV19; TRBD2 matches 9 bases. CDR3 length: 13 amino acids. V was clipped by 3 bases and J by 5 bases; unmatched bases: 2. CDR1 and CDR2 (germline): LNHDA, SQIVND (reference sequence). As DNA, the CDR3 is TGTGCCAGTAGTATGGCGGGAGGGGACGAGCAGTACTTC. Protein: CASSMAGGDEQYF.

This clone was found a few times. The rearrangement uses TRBV27 and TRBJ1-5; D not resolved. Germline V CDR1 and CDR2: MNHEY, SMNVEV (reference sequence). V shed 7 bases and J shed 5 bases, with 0 bases lying between them. CDR3 length: 9 amino acids. Here the CDR3 reads CASNQPQHF. CDR3 bases: TGTGCCAGCAATCAGCCCCAGCATTTT.

The chain uses TRBV18 and TRBJ2-2; D perhaps matches TRBD1 (6 bases). CDR3 size: 13 residues. Germline V CDR1 and CDR2: KGHSH, LQKENI. Trimming removed 4 bases at V and 5 bases at J, with 8 bases between. The CDR3 here is CASSLQGTGELFF. The CDR3 coding sequence is TGTGCCAGCTCACTCCAGGGGACCGGGGAGCTGTTTTTT.

About this clone: An end of the junction differs from the germline gene, which may be a read error. The gene calls are TRBV7-7 and TRBJ2-1, with TRBD2 matching 7 bases. Germline V CDR1 and CDR2: SSHAT, FNYEAQ (reference sequence). This CDR3 contains 14 residues. The CDR3 protein is CASSLGAGDSEQFF. The CDR3 bases are TGTGCTAGCAGCTTAGGGGCGGGAGATAGTGAGCAGTTCTTC.

The V call is TRBV10-3, the J call TRBJ1-5, with unresolved D. V dropped 4 bases and J dropped 11 bases, with 9 bases sitting between them. Germline assignment: CDR1 ENHRY and CDR2 SYGVKD. This CDR3 contains 11 residues. CDR3 protein: CAISGGMSQHF. DNA for the CDR3: TGTGCCATCAGTGGAGGAATGTCCCAGCATTTT.

The chain combines TRBV21-1 with TRBJ2-7; the tabulated D call, TRBD1, remains unverified against the DNA. TRBV21-1 is a pseudogene locus. The CDR3 spans 14 residues. The CDR3 DNA sequence: TGTGCCAGCGAGGGACAGGGGGCATGTGAAGAGCAGTACTTC. It is translated as CASEGQGACEEQYF.

The CDR3 protein is CASSLGQEKLFF. CDR3 sequence (DNA): TGTGCCAGCAGCTTGGGACAGGAAAAACTGTTTTTT. The V call is TRBV7-9, the J call TRBJ1-4; 7 nucleotides line up with TRBD1. Germline loops: CDR1 SEHNR, CDR2 FQNEAQ (reference sequence). This CDR3 region has 12 residues. Trimming cost V 3 bases and J 8 bases; bases outside gene matches: 0.

V is TRBV7-9 and J is TRBJ2-3; maybe TRBD2 (5 bases). Trimming stripped 4 bases from V and 2 bases from J, with 13 bases between. The CDR3 extends over 15 amino acids. Germline V gives CDR1 SEHNR, CDR2 FQNEAQ (reference sequence). The CDR3 DNA is TGTGCCAGCAGCTCGATACTAGGGTCCACAGATACGCAGTATTTT. Protein sequence: CASSSILGSTDTQYF.

The rearrangement uses TRBV13 and TRBJ2-3; D is unresolved. Germline V CDR1 and CDR2: PRHDT, FYEKMQ (reference sequence). This CDR3 has 12 residues. Trimming removed 3 bases from V and 3 bases from J, with 4 bases in between. CDR3 DNA sequence: TGTGCCAGCAGCTTGAGTACAGATACGCAGTATTTT. Amino acid sequence: CASSLSTDTQYF. The full variable domain, completed using reference TRBV13 and TRBJ2-3, is AAGVIQSPRHLIKEKRETATLKCYPIPRHDTVYWYQQGPGQDPQFLISFYEKMQSDKGSIPDRFSAQQFSDYHSELNMSSLELGDSALYFCASSLSTDTQYFGPGTRLTVL.

The rearrangement joins TRBV28 to TRBJ2-5; 7 nucleotides line up with TRBD1. Per germline, CDR1 MDHEN and CDR2 SYDVKM. Trimming took 3 bases from V and 1 from J; bases not matched to a gene: 5. The CDR3 runs to 15 residues. CDR3: CASSFQWDSQETQYF. In DNA form, the CDR3 reads TGTGCCAGCAGTTTCCAGTGGGACAGCCAAGAGACCCAGTACTTC.

This sequence joins TRBV15 and TRBJ2-2; D is unresolved. V was cut by 7 bases and J by 1 base, with 13 bases left in between. Germline V lookup: CDR1 LNHNV, CDR2 YYDKDF (reference sequence). This CDR3 region has 15 residues. DNA of the CDR3: TGTGCCACCACCCAGGACGTTCAGAACACCGGGGAGCTGTTTTTT. Translating it yields CATTQDVQNTGELFF.

The chain employs TRBV5-1 and TRBJ2-7; tentative D call: TRBD1 (6 bases). Germline lookup yields CDR1 SGHRS and CDR2 YFSETQ. V shed 1 base and J shed 2 bases, with 7 bases lying between them. The CDR3 consists of 13 residues. DNA of the CDR3: TGCGCCAGCAGCTTGACAGGGACCTACGAGCAGTACTTC. It is translated as CASSLTGTYEQYF.

The rearrangement links TRBV6-6 to TRBJ2-7; maybe TRBD1 (6 bases). This CDR3 has 14 amino acids. Germline CDR1 and CDR2: MNHNY and SVGAGI (reference sequence). Trimming cost V 2 bases and J 2 bases, with 10 bases left between them. The CDR3 bases are TGTGCCAGCAGTTACGGAAGGACAGCCTACGAGCAGTACTTC. This translates into CASSYGRTAYEQYF.

This chain links TRBV6-4 with TRBJ2-1, with 7 bases lining up with TRBD1. The CDR3 contains 16 residues. CDR1 and CDR2 from the germline V gene are MRHNA and SNTAGT. V lost 6 bases, J lost 5 bases, and 13 bases stayed unmatched. The CDR3: CASSVHYKTGNNEQFF. CDR3 in DNA: TGTGCCAGCAGCGTACACTATAAGACAGGGAACAATGAGCAGTTCTTC.

The gene calls are TRBV7-8 and TRBJ1-2; D remains unclear. Trimming took 4 bases from V and 1 from J, leaving 7 bases between them. The CDR3 length is 13 residues. The germline V gene has CDR1 SGHVS and CDR2 FQNEAQ. For the CDR3, the DNA is TGTGCCAGCAGCTGGACGGATAACTATGGCTACACCTTC. Residues: CASSWTDNYGYTF.

This clone was counted once. The chain recombines TRBV9 with TRBJ2-7, with D unresolved. Germline V gene lookup returns CDR1 SGDLS and CDR2 YYNGEE. V lost 6 bases to trimming and J lost 6 bases, with 19 bases between them. CDR3 length equals 14 residues. The CDR3, as DNA: TGTGCCAGCACCCCAGGACGCTCCCCCCTCGAGCAGTACTTC. Residues: CASTPGRSPLEQYF.

This chain connects TRBV19 to TRBJ2-2; 7 nucleotides align to TRBD1. V was pared by 6 bases and J by 2 bases, with 6 bases of the junction left unmatched. The CDR3 sequence is 15 residues long. Looked up from germline, CDR1 is LNHDA and CDR2 is SQIVND (reference sequence). CDR3 in amino acids: CASSETGSNTGELFF. CDR3 coding DNA: TGTGCCAGTAGCGAGACAGGGTCAAACACCGGGGAGCTGTTTTTT.

For the CDR3, the DNA is TGTGCCAGCAGTTTACCGGGACTAGGTCCCGAGCAGTACTTC. Translation gives CASSLPGLGPEQYF. The J gene is TRBJ2-7, the V gene TRBV28, with TRBD2 matching 8 bases. V trimming: 2 bases; J trimming: 6 bases; junction bases outside the gene matches: 6. Germline V lookup: CDR1 MDHEN, CDR2 SYDVKM. The CDR3 has 14 residues.

The gene calls are TRBV30 and TRBJ1-2; D gene unclear. Looked up from germline, CDR1 is GTSNPN and CDR2 is SVGIG (reference sequence). CDR3 length: 11 residues. Trimming took 4 bases from V and 4 from J, leaving 7 bases between them. The CDR3 region has the DNA TGTGCCTGGATTAAGGGCTATGGCTACACCTTC. It is translated as CAWIKGYGYTF.

This chain connects TRBV5-1 to TRBJ2-7; the D gene is possibly TRBD2 (6 bases). Between the trimmed V and J ends, which lost 3 bases and 3 bases, there was a span of 13 bases. Germline values: CDR1 SGHRS, CDR2 YFSETQ. The CDR3 runs to 14 residues. The CDR3 sequence: CASSSVAEDYEQYF. CDR3 bases: TGCGCCAGCAGCTCGGTAGCGGAAGACTACGAGCAGTACTTC.

V and J are TRBV5-4 and TRBJ1-1, with D maybe TRBD1 (5 bases). Per the germline V gene, CDR1 is SGHNT and CDR2 is YYREEE (reference sequence). V lost 0 bases to trimming and J lost 2 bases, with 11 bases between them. The CDR3 has 15 amino acids. CDR3 amino acids: CASSLALQGNTEAFF. DNA for the CDR3: TGTGCCAGCAGCTTGGCGTTGCAGGGAAACACTGAAGCTTTCTTT.

V gene TRBV10-2 combines with J gene TRBJ2-7; 8 bases match TRBD1. The germline gives CDR1 WSHSY, CDR2 SAAADI. V dropped 1 base and J dropped 2; count of bases not matched to a gene: 4. This CDR3 region has 15 residues. In DNA, the CDR3 is TGCGCCAGCAGTGAGTTTGGACAGGGTGCCTACGAGCAGTACTTC. The encoded protein is CASSEFGQGAYEQYF.

The chain is built from TRBV4-2 and TRBJ1-2; D gene ambiguous. The CDR3 extends over 14 amino acids. Trimming took off 0 bases at V and 5 bases at J, with 10 bases between the two ends. Germline lookup yields CDR1 LGHNA and CDR2 YNFKEQ. CDR3 in amino acids: CASSQEFYSYGYTF. CDR3 sequence (DNA): TGTGCCAGCAGCCAAGAATTTTACAGTTATGGCTACACCTTC.

This chain joins TRBV7-9 and TRBJ1-1, with 7 positions matching TRBD1. This CDR3 has 11 amino acids. Germline CDR1 and CDR2: SEHNR and FQNEAQ (reference sequence). The ends lost 6 bases at V and 6 bases at J; junction bases unmatched: 1. CDR3 DNA sequence: TGTGCCAGCAGGGACAGGTCTGAAGCTTTCTTT. It is translated as CASRDRSEAFF.

The gene calls are TRBV28 and TRBJ2-7; D is tentatively TRBD1 or TRBD2 (6 bases each). The germline V gene has CDR1 MDHEN and CDR2 SYDVKM. The CDR3 sequence is 13 residues long. Trimming took 0 bases from V and 7 from J, leaving 10 bases between them. The CDR3 DNA sequence: TGTGCCAGCAGTTTATGGGGGGCGGGAGAGCAGTACTTC. It specifies CASSLWGAGEQYF.

This chain uses TRBV6-5 with TRBJ2-1; 13 bases match TRBD2. The CDR3 extends over 15 amino acids. Germline trimming cut 6 bases from V and 6 bases from J; bases unmatched to any gene: 5. Germline V lookup: CDR1 MNHEY, CDR2 SVGAGI. The CDR3 region has the DNA TGTGCCAGCAGAACACGACTAGCGGGAGGCAATGAGCAGTTCTTC. This encodes CASRTRLAGGNEQFF.

The chain carries TRBV4-1 and TRBJ2-5; the match to TRBD2 covers 8 bases. The CDR3 spans 16 residues. J was trimmed by 5 bases and V by 4 bases; bases with no gene match: 12. The germline V gene has CDR1 MGHRA and CDR2 YSYEKL. CDR3 sequence reads: CASSRGSGSSGETQYF. The CDR3 region has the DNA TGCGCCAGCAGCCGGGGAAGCGGGAGTAGTGGGGAGACCCAGTACTTC.

About this clone: Other DNA sequences in this sample translate to the same CDR3. The chain has TRBV2 and TRBJ1-2, with 8 bases identical to TRBD1. Germline V gene lookup returns CDR1 SNHLY and CDR2 FYNNEI. V trimming: 3 bases; J trimming: 8 bases; junction bases outside the gene matches: 2. This CDR3 region has 12 residues. The CDR3 protein is CASSDRGLGYTF. As DNA, the CDR3 is TGTGCCAGCAGTGACAGGGGGCTGGGCTACACCTTC.

The V gene is TRBV18, the J gene TRBJ2-1, with 11 positions matching TRBD2. V dropped 6 bases and J dropped 10; count of bases not matched to a gene: 14. The CDR3 contains 16 residues. The germline V gene has CDR1 KGHSH and CDR2 LQKENI. The CDR3: CASSVASGRNSREQFF. The CDR3, as DNA: TGTGCCAGCTCCGTGGCTAGCGGGAGGAACTCAAGGGAGCAGTTCTTC.

The chain links TRBV7-3 to TRBJ2-5, with TRBD2 identical over 9 bases. This CDR3 comprises 17 residues. V shed 2 bases, J shed 1 base, and the junction held 8 bases outside the gene matches. Germline V gene sequence: CDR1 SGHTA, CDR2 FQGTGA. The CDR3 DNA sequence: TGTGCCAGCAGCTTAGTGCCCCTAGCGGGAACCCAAGAGACCCAGTACTTC. It encodes CASSLVPLAGTQETQYF.